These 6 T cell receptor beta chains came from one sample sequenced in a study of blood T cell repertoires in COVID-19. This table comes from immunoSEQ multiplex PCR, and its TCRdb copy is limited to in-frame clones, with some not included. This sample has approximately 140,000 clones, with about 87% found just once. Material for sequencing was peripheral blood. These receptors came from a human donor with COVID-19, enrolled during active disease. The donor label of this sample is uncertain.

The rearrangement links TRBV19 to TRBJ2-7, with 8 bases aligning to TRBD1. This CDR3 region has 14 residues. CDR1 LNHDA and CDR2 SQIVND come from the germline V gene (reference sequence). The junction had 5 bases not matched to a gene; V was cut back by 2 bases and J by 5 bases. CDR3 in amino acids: CASSITQGVDEQYF. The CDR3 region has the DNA TGTGCCAGTAGTATAACACAGGGGGTCGACGAGCAGTACTTC.

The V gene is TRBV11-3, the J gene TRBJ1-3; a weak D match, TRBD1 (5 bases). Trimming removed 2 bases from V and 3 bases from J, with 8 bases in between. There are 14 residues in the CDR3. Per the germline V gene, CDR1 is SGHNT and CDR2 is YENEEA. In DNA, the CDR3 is TGTGCCAGCAGCTTATTTCAGGGTGGAAACACCATATATTTT. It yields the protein CASSLFQGGNTIYF.

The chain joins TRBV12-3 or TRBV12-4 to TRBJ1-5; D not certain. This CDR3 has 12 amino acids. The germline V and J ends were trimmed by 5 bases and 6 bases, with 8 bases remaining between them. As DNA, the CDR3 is TGTGCCAGCAGTCTTACTGGTCAGCCCCAGCATTTT. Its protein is CASSLTGQPQHF.

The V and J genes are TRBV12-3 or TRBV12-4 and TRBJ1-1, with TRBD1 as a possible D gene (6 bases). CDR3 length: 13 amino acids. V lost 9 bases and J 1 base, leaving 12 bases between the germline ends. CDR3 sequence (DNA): TGTGCCAGTTCGGGACAACAGAACACTGAAGCTTTCTTT. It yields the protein CASSGQQNTEAFF.

CDR3 loop: CASSYGSNTEAFF. The CDR3 DNA reads TGTGCCAGCAGTTACGGCAGTAACACTGAAGCTTTCTTT. This chain connects TRBV6-5 to TRBJ1-1; no reliable D call. The CDR3 loop spans 13 amino acids. Germline values: CDR1 MNHEY, CDR2 SVGAGI. V lost 2 bases and J lost 2, with 6 bases in between.

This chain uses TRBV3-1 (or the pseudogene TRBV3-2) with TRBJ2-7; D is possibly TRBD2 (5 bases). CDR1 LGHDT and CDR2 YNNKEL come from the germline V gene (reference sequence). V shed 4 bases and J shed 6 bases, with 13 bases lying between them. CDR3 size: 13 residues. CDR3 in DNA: TGTGCCAGCAGCCCGAAACTAGAGGCCGAGCAGTACTTC. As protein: CASSPKLEAEQYF.